This T cell receptor (beta chain) was sequenced for a study of OX40 agonist ivuxolimab in advanced cancers. Study information: Partial responses were achieved by three patients, one with hepatocellular carcinoma and two with cutaneous melanoma.

TCRdb's table, derived via immunoSEQ multiplex PCR, lists solely in-frame clones and lacks some. The table shows some 95,000 clones, with 80% to 90% occurring only once. Sequenced material: CD4+ or CD8+ T cells sorted from blood, taken in a trial of the OX40 agonist ivuxolimab. This clonotype was sampled from an adult with an advanced solid tumor such as melanoma, head and neck, liver or kidney cancer.

For the CDR3, the DNA is TGTGCCTGGAGTCTGGGGACAGGGTACAATGAGCAGTTCTTC. Translation: CAWSLGTGYNEQFF. V usage is TRBV30 and J usage is TRBJ2-1, with 9 bases matching TRBD1. V was pared by 2 bases and J by 4 bases, with 3 bases of the junction left unmatched. The germline V gene has CDR1 GTSNPN and CDR2 SVGIG (reference sequence). This CDR3 has 14 residues.